The 29 T cell receptor beta chains presented below share a single source sample, sequenced in a study of radiotherapy plus CTLA-4 blockade in lung cancer. Assay used: immunoSEQ multiplex PCR; TCRdb lists only in-frame clones, some missing. The table lists 45,000 to 60,000 clones, 70% to 80% of them singletons, with 6.5% to 10% in the top ten. The source material was peripheral blood, sampled from a patient treated with radiotherapy plus ipilimumab. The receptors come from a human donor with non-small cell lung cancer who had a complete response to radiotherapy plus ipilimumab.

The rearrangement joins TRBV2 to TRBJ2-2; D unclear. The germline CDR1 and CDR2 sequences are SNHLY and FYNNEI. V lost 6 bases and J lost 2, with 10 bases in between. The CDR3 spans 14 residues. The DNA of the CDR3 is TGTGCCAGCAGGAAAGACTTCAACACCGGGGAGCTGTTTTTT. It encodes CASRKDFNTGELFF.

The gene calls are TRBV27 and TRBJ2-3; 10 bases fit TRBD2. The CDR3 consists of 14 residues. The germline gives CDR1 MNHEY, CDR2 SMNVEV (reference sequence). V gave up 6 bases and J gave up 3 bases; unmatched junction bases: 3. CDR3 sequence: CASSQREGTDTQYF. In nucleotides, the CDR3 is TGTGCCAGCAGCCAGCGGGAGGGAACAGATACGCAGTATTTT.

The CDR3 nucleotides are TGTGCCAGCGGACAAGACAGGCGTCACTACAATGAGCAGTTCTTC. Protein: CASGQDRRHYNEQFF. V and J are TRBV28 and TRBJ2-1, with D possibly matching TRBD1 (6 bases). There are 15 residues in the CDR3. Germline CDR1 is MDHEN and CDR2 is SYDVKM. V was pared by 8 bases and J by 3 bases, with 17 bases between.

This chain joins TRBV7-8 and TRBJ2-3, with D possibly TRBD2 on 6 matching bases. The CDR3 is 16 residues long. Germline V gene lookup returns CDR1 SGHVS and CDR2 FQNEAQ. V dropped 5 bases and J dropped 0 bases, with 15 bases sitting between them. The CDR3 loop reads CASSPLGRDSTDTQYF. The CDR3 coding sequence is TGTGCCAGCAGCCCTCTCGGGCGGGACAGCACAGATACGCAGTATTTT.

This chain connects TRBV30 to TRBJ1-6, with unresolved D. Looked up from germline, CDR1 is GTSNPN and CDR2 is SVGIG (reference sequence). Trimming left V 1 base short and J 0 bases short, with 10 bases between. The CDR3 length is 16 residues. The CDR3 DNA reads as TGTGCCTGGAGTGCTCCACGGGGCTCCTATAATTCACCCCTCCACTTT. It codes for CAWSAPRGSYNSPLHF.

The rearrangement links TRBV2 to TRBJ1-1; a possible D gene is TRBD1 (6 bases). V was pared by 5 bases and J by 5 bases, with 15 bases between. Germline CDR1 SNHLY, CDR2 FYNNEI. CDR3 length: 14 residues. The CDR3 region has the DNA TGTGCCAGCAGTCCACAGGGAAGAGGGACTGAAGCTTTCTTT. Protein product: CASSPQGRGTEAFF.

The chain links TRBV4-1 to TRBJ2-3; 8 nucleotides align to TRBD2. CDR3 length: 15 amino acids. V lost 5 bases to trimming and J lost 3 bases; unmatched junction nucleotides: 7. Germline V CDR1 and CDR2: MGHRA, YSYEKL. CDR3 amino acids: CASSWSGSSTDTQYF. The CDR3 DNA reads TGCGCCAGCAGCTGGAGCGGGAGCTCAACAGATACGCAGTATTTT.

The rearrangement joins TRBV27 to TRBJ1-3; D perhaps matches TRBD1 (5 bases). The CDR3 spans 14 residues. CDR1 is MNHEY and CDR2 is SMNVEV in the germline V gene (reference sequence). Trimming removed 0 bases at V and 2 bases at J, with 5 bases between. The CDR3 spells CASSLSGAGNTIYF. The CDR3 bases are TGTGCCAGCAGTTTATCAGGGGCTGGAAACACCATATATTTT.

The chain couples TRBV7-2 to TRBJ2-1; no firm D call. This CDR3 has 11 residues. Trimming stripped 4 bases from V and 10 bases from J, with 8 bases between. Germline V gives CDR1 SGHTA, CDR2 FQGNSA. The chain's CDR3 is CASSSGREQFF. The CDR3 nucleotides read TGTGCCAGCAGCTCCGGTAGAGAGCAGTTCTTC. Based on the CDR3 plus reference TRBV7-2 and TRBJ2-1, the full variable domain is GAGVSQSPSNKVTEKGKDVELRCDPISGHTALYWYRQSLGQGLEFLIYFQGNSAPDKSGLPSDRFSAERTGGSVSTLTIQRTQQEDSAVYLCASSSGREQFFGPGTRLTVL.

The J gene is TRBJ2-1, the V gene TRBV2, with 9 bases matching TRBD1. This CDR3 comprises 15 residues. The V segment lost 6 bases and the J segment 5 bases; nucleotides outside the gene matches: 8. The V gene's germline CDR1 is SNHLY and CDR2 FYNNEI. The CDR3 spells CASRKTGQGNNEQFF. In DNA, the CDR3 is TGTGCCAGCAGGAAGACGGGACAGGGAAACAATGAGCAGTTCTTC.

V and J are TRBV5-4 and TRBJ2-2; D remains unclear. This CDR3 has 13 residues. V was clipped by 7 bases and J by 3 bases, with 10 bases between them. CDR1 SGHNT and CDR2 YYREEE come from the germline V gene (reference sequence). The CDR3 spells CASARVDTGELFF. The CDR3 DNA sequence: TGTGCCAGCGCACGGGTCGACACCGGGGAGCTGTTTTTT.

The V and J genes are TRBV5-1 and TRBJ2-5; 9 bases match TRBD1. CDR1 is SGHRS, CDR2 YFSETQ, per germline. The CDR3 spans 15 residues. V shed 3 bases, J shed 4 bases, and the junction held 7 bases outside the gene matches. The CDR3, as DNA: TGCGCCAGCAGCTCAGGGACAGGGCATGTAGAGACCCAGTACTTC. Translating it yields CASSSGTGHVETQYF. Full variable domain (missing parts from reference TRBV5-1 and TRBJ2-5): KAGVTQTPRYLIKTRGQQVTLSCSPISGHRSVSWYQQTPGQGLQFLFEYFSETQRNKGNFPGRFSGRQFSNSRSEMNVSTLELGDSALYLCASSSGTGHVETQYFGPGTRLLVL.

This clone was counted once. The rearrangement joins TRBV7-9 to TRBJ2-1; 10 nucleotides agree with TRBD2. V lost 5 bases and J lost 3; bases outside the gene matches: 10. Germline V CDR1 and CDR2: SEHNR, FQNEAQ (reference sequence). CDR3 length: 17 amino acids. The CDR3 here is CASSPSPSGGFYNEQFF. CDR3 nucleotides: TGTGCCAGCAGCCCCTCCCCTAGCGGGGGCTTCTACAATGAGCAGTTCTTC.

The chain combines TRBV7-2 with TRBJ2-2; D uncertain. V lost 5 bases and J 1 base, leaving 14 bases between the germline ends. This CDR3 is built from 16 residues. From germline, CDR1 is SGHTA and CDR2 FQGNSA. CDR3 protein: CASSPARRKNTGELFF. DNA for the CDR3: TGTGCCAGCAGCCCAGCGAGGCGGAAGAACACCGGGGAGCTGTTTTTT.

V is TRBV6-5 and J is TRBJ1-5; D is possibly TRBD1 (6 bases). Looked up from germline, CDR1 is MNHEY and CDR2 is SVGAGI. The V gene lost 9 bases and the J gene lost 5 bases, with 17 bases spanning the gap. The CDR3 consists of 14 residues. The chain's CDR3 is CASGQGLTHQPQHF. For the CDR3, the DNA is TGTGCCAGTGGGCAGGGGCTGACCCATCAGCCCCAGCATTTT.

The V gene is TRBV12-5, the J gene TRBJ2-6; D remains unclear. Trimming took off 0 bases at V and 0 bases at J, with 9 bases between the two ends. CDR3 length: 17 residues. CDR1 LGHNT and CDR2 FRNRAP come from the germline V gene. The DNA of the CDR3 is TGTGCTAGTGGTTTGGTCACCGGAGACTCTGGGGCCAACGTCCTGACTTTC. Its protein is CASGLVTGDSGANVLTF.

The chain carries TRBV27 and TRBJ2-3, with TRBD2 matching over 11 bases. CDR1 and CDR2 (germline): MNHEY, SMNVEV (reference sequence). V shed 6 bases, J shed 4 bases, and the junction held 6 bases outside the gene matches. This CDR3 has 15 amino acids. The CDR3 here is CASSRHSGGADTQYF. In DNA form, the CDR3 reads TGTGCCAGCAGCCGACATAGCGGGGGGGCAGATACGCAGTATTTT.

J is TRBJ2-1 and V is TRBV4-3; possibly TRBD2 for D (6 bases). CDR1 is LGHNA and CDR2 is YSLEER in the germline V gene. V lost 4 bases and J 0 bases, leaving 13 bases between the germline ends. The CDR3 has 16 residues. Here the CDR3 DNA reads TGCGCCAGCAGCCGCGGGACGGACTTCTCCTACAATGAGCAGTTCTTC. Its translation: CASSRGTDFSYNEQFF.

CDR3 amino acids: CASSLQGPSNYGYTF. In DNA form, the CDR3 reads TGTGCCAGCAGCTTGCAGGGGCCCTCTAACTATGGCTACACCTTC. This chain links TRBV5-6 with TRBJ1-2; a possible D gene is TRBD1 (6 bases). V was cut by 1 base and J by 0 bases, with 10 bases left in between. The germline CDR1 and CDR2 sequences are SGHDT and YYEEEE. The CDR3 extends over 15 amino acids.

The chain employs TRBV9 and TRBJ1-2; D gene ambiguous. The germline V gene has CDR1 SGDLS and CDR2 YYNGEE. Between the trimmed V and J ends, which lost 1 base and 8 bases, there was a span of 15 bases. This CDR3 spans 14 amino acids. This CDR3 reads CASSVSLEGGGYTF. CDR3 coding DNA: TGTGCCAGCAGCGTATCGCTCGAGGGAGGAGGCTACACCTTC. The complete variable domain, with remaining parts taken from reference TRBV9 and TRBJ1-2, reads DSGVTQTPKHLITATGQRVTLRCSPRSGDLSVYWYQQSLDQGLQFLIQYYNGEERAKGNILERFSAQQFPDLHSELNLSSLELGDSALYFCASSVSLEGGGYTFGSGTRLTVV.

V is TRBV7-2 and J is TRBJ1-2, with 11 bases identical to TRBD1. V was clipped by 1 base and J by 4 bases; unmatched bases: 2. The germline V gene encodes CDR1 SGHTA and CDR2 FQGNSA. CDR3 size: 15 residues. The CDR3 coding sequence is TGTGCCAGCAGCTTAGAGGGACAGGGGGGCTATGGCTACACCTTC. Protein: CASSLEGQGGYGYTF.

The rearrangement joins TRBV9 to TRBJ2-3, with D perhaps matching TRBD1 (6 bases). Germline V gives CDR1 SGDLS, CDR2 YYNGEE. Trimming stripped 3 bases from V and 0 bases from J, with 8 bases between. This CDR3 region has 14 residues. This chain's CDR3 is CASSADSSTDTQYF. In DNA form, the CDR3 reads TGTGCCAGCAGCGCGGACAGTAGCACAGATACGCAGTATTTT.

The J gene is TRBJ1-2, the V gene TRBV5-6; 11 bases align to TRBD1. Germline CDR1 and CDR2: SGHDT and YYEEEE. This CDR3 is built from 15 residues. Losses at the gene ends were 2 bases for V and 4 bases for J; bases not matched to a gene: 4. The chain's CDR3 is CASSLGQGAVYGYTF. In DNA form, the CDR3 reads TGTGCCAGCAGCTTAGGACAGGGGGCCGTCTATGGCTACACCTTC.

J is TRBJ2-3 and V is TRBV5-6, with TRBD1 matching 10 bases. This CDR3 spans 17 amino acids. Looked up from germline, CDR1 is SGHDT and CDR2 is YYEEEE. J was trimmed by 2 bases and V by 4 bases; bases with no gene match: 10. CDR3 nucleotides: TGTGCCAGCAGCCCTGGGACAGGGGCCCTCTACACAGATACGCAGTATTTT. Protein: CASSPGTGALYTDTQYF.

This chain connects TRBV7-9 to TRBJ1-1; 7 positions match TRBD1. The germline V gene encodes CDR1 SEHNR and CDR2 FQNEAQ (reference sequence). V shed 4 bases and J 1 base; nucleotides not matched to a gene: 0. The CDR3 covers 13 residues. The CDR3 protein is CASSWDRNTEAFF. DNA of the CDR3: TGTGCCAGCAGCTGGGACAGGAACACTGAAGCTTTCTTT.

V gene TRBV7-2 combines with J gene TRBJ2-3; 9 bases agree with TRBD2. The junction had 1 base not matched to a gene; V was cut back by 0 bases and J by 6 bases. CDR1 and CDR2 from the germline V gene are SGHTA and FQGNSA. This CDR3 has 14 amino acids. The CDR3 DNA reads as TGTGCCAGCAGCTTAGCAGCGGGAGGCGATACGCAGTATTTT. Protein product: CASSLAAGGDTQYF.

V usage is TRBV7-8 and J usage is TRBJ1-5, with a weak D call TRBD1 (6 bases). CDR3 length equals 15 residues. Trimming took off 11 bases at V and 4 bases at J, with 21 bases between the two ends. Germline V gene data show CDR1 as SGHVS and CDR2 as FQNEAQ. DNA for the CDR3: TGTGCCCCGAGGGCGGACAGTACACCAAATCAGCCCCAGCATTTT. It codes for CAPRADSTPNQPQHF.

This chain links TRBV27 with TRBJ2-7, with a possible D match to TRBD2 (6 bases). Trimming took off 0 bases at V and 9 bases at J, with 18 bases between the two ends. CDR3 size: 15 residues. The germline V gene encodes CDR1 MNHEY and CDR2 SMNVEV (reference sequence). The CDR3, as DNA: TGTGCCAGCAGTTTATCCGGGAGAGGGGATGGAGGGCAGTACGTC. This gives the protein CASSLSGRGDGGQYV.

This sequence joins TRBV7-9 and TRBJ2-3; D is ambiguous. The V gene's germline CDR1 is SEHNR and CDR2 FQNEAQ (reference sequence). Trimming stripped 5 bases from V and 11 bases from J, with 14 bases between. The CDR3 is made up of 12 amino acids. The CDR3 sequence is CASSTRRMVQYF. The CDR3, as DNA: TGTGCCAGCAGCACCCGGCGGATGGTGCAGTATTTT.